This T cell receptor (beta chain) was retrieved from a study of OX40 agonist ivuxolimab in advanced cancers. Study overall: Cancers in dose escalation were hepatocellular, melanoma, renal cell and head and neck. Earlier treatment with anti-PD-1, anti-PD-L1 or anti-CTLA-4 was permitted, and over 35% had received some.

Profiling relied on immunoSEQ multiplex PCR, and the TCRdb table lists in-frame clones only, not all of them. The sample records about 74,000 clones, 84% being singletons. Worth noting for this clone: What it recognizes is unknown.

Trimming cost V 4 bases and J 3 bases, with 9 bases left between them. The CDR3 extends over 13 amino acids. The germline V gene encodes CDR1 SGHTA and CDR2 FQGTGA. Study-level points and caveats: Clones of CD4+ and CD8+ blood T cells grew by week 6 at doses of 0.1 to 3.0 mg/kg.

The TCR originated in an adult with an advanced solid tumor such as melanoma, head and neck, liver or kidney cancer. The chain combines TRBV7-3 with TRBJ1-2; D remains ambiguous. The sequencing here drew on CD4+ or CD8+ T cells sorted from blood, taken in a trial of the OX40 agonist ivuxolimab. The CDR3 coding sequence is TGTGCCAGCAGCTCTGGCAACGACTATGGCTACACCTTC. It translates to CASSSGNDYGYTF.